The TCR beta chain described here comes from a study of shared clonotypes between healthy human individuals. Donors comprised only Caucasian adults living in Nashville, Tennessee. Assay: immunoSEQ multiplex PCR; the TCRdb copy retains only in-frame clones and omits some. The sample includes about 470,000 clones, 75% to 85% of them seen just once. The sequence came from a middle-aged woman in good health. Some clones in this sample may be carry-over from other donors' samples. Sequenced input: PBMCs.

The CDR3 nucleotides are TGTGCCAGCAGCTACGGGACAGGGTTGGACGAGCAGTACTTC. Its translation: CASSYGTGLDEQYF. The rearrangement joins TRBV5-4 to TRBJ2-7; 9 bases line up with TRBD1. The trim removed 3 bases at V and 5 bases at J, leaving 6 bases unmatched. The length of the CDR3 is 14 residues. CDR1 is SGHNT and CDR2 is YYREEE in the germline V gene (reference sequence). Based on the CDR3 plus reference TRBV5-4 and TRBJ2-7, the full variable domain is ETGVTQSPTHLIKTRGQQVTLRCSSQSGHNTVSWYQQALGQGPQFIFQYYREEENGRGNFPPRFSGLQFPNYSSELNVNALELDDSALYLCASSYGTGLDEQYFGPGTRLTVT.